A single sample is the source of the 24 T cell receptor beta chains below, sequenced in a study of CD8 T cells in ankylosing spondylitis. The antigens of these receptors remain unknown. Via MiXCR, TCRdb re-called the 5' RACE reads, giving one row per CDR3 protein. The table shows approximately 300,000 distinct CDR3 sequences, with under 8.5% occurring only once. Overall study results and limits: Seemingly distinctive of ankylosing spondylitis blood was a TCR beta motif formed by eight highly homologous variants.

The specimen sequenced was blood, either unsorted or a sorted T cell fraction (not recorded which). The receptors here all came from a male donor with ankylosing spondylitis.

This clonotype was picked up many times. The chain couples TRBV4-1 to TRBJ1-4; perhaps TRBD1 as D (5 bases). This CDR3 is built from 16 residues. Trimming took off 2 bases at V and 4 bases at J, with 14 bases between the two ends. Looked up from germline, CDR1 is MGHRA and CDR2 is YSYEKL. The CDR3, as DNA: TGCGCCAGCAGCCAACGACTCGACAGCCTTAATGAAAAACTGTTTTTT. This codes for CASSQRLDSLNEKLFF.

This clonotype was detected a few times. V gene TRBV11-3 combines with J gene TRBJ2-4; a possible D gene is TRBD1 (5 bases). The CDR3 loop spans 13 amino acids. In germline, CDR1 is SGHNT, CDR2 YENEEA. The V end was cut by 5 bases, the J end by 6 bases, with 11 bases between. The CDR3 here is CASSLGALNIQYF. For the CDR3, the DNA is TGTGCCAGCAGCCTAGGGGCCTTAAACATTCAGTACTTC.

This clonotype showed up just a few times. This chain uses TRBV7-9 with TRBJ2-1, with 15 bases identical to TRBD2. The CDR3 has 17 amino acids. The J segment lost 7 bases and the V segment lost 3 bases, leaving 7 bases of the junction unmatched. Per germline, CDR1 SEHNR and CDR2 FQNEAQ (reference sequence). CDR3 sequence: CASSFMPGLAGGNEQFF. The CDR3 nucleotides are TGTGCCAGCAGCTTTATGCCCGGACTAGCGGGAGGGAATGAGCAGTTCTTC.

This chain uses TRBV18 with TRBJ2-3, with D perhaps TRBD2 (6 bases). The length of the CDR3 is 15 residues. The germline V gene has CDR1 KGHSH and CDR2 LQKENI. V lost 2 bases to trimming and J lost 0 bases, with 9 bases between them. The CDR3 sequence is CASSPIAGSTDTQYF. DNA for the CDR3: TGTGCCAGCTCACCAATTGCGGGAAGCACAGATACGCAGTATTTT.

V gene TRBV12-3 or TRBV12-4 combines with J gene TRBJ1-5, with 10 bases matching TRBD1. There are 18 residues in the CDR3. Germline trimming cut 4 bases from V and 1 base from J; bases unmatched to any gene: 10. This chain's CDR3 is CASSSGTGALSSNQPQHF. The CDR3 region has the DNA TGTGCCAGCAGTTCCGGGACAGGGGCGTTGTCCAGCAATCAGCCCCAGCATTTT.

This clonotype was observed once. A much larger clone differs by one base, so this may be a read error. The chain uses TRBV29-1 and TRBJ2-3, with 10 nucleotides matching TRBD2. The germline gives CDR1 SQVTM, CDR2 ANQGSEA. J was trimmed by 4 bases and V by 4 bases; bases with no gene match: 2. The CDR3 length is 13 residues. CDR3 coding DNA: TGCAGCGTTGCCGGGACTAGCGCAGATACGCAGTATTTT. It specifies CSVAGTSADTQYF.

CDR3 sequence reads: CASGSGPNTEAFF. CDR3 DNA sequence: TGTGCCAGCGGGTCCGGGCCCAACACTGAAGCTTTCTTT. The chain uses TRBV19 and TRBJ1-1; D is undetermined. The CDR3 is 13 residues long. CDR1 and CDR2 from the germline V gene are LNHDA and SQIVND (reference sequence). Between the trimmed V and J ends, which lost 9 bases and 2 bases, there was a span of 13 bases.

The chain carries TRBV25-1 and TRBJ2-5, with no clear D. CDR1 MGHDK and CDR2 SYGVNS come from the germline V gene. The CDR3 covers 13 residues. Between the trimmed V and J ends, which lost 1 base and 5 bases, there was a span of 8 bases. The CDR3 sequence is CASSESRPETQYF. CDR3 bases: TGTGCCAGCAGTGAATCTCGGCCGGAGACCCAGTACTTC.

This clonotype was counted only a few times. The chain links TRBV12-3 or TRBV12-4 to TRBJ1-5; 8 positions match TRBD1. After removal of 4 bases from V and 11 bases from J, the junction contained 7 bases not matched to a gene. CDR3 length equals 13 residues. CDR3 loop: CASSSTGGTSQHF. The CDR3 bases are TGTGCCAGCAGTTCTACAGGGGGGACCTCCCAGCATTTT.

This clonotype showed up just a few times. CDR3 amino acids: CASSLGRRSEAFF. The CDR3 DNA follows: TGTGCCAGCAGCTTAGGTCGGCGATCTGAAGCTTTCTTT. The V gene is TRBV11-3, the J gene TRBJ1-1; no reliable D call. In germline, CDR1 is SGHNT, CDR2 YENEEA. Between the trimmed V and J ends, which lost 1 base and 6 bases, there was a span of 9 bases. The CDR3 totals 13 residues.

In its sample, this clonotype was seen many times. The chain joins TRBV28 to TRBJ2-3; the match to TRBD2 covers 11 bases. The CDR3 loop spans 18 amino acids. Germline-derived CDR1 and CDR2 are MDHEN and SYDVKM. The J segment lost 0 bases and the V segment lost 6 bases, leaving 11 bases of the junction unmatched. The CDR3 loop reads CASSHGLAGTPSTDTQYF. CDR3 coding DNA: TGTGCCAGCAGCCACGGACTAGCGGGTACCCCTAGCACAGATACGCAGTATTTT.

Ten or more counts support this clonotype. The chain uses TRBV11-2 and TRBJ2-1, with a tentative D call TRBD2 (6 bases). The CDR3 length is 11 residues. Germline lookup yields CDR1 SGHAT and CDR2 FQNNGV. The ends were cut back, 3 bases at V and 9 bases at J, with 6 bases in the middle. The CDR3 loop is CASSFGSEQFF. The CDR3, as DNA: TGTGCCAGCAGCTTCGGGAGTGAGCAGTTCTTC.

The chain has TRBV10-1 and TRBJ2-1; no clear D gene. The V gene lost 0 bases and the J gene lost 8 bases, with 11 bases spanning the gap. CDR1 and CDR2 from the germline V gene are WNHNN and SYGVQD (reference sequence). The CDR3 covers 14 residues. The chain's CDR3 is CASSESGSFYEQFF. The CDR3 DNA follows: TGCGCCAGCAGTGAGTCAGGCAGTTTCTATGAGCAGTTCTTC.

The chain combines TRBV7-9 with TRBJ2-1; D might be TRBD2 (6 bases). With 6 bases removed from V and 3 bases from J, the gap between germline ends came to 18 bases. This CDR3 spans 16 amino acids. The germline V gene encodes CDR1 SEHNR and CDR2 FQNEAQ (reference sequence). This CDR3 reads CASRSLRRGDYNEQFF. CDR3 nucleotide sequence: TGTGCCAGCAGGTCTCTGAGACGCGGGGACTACAATGAGCAGTTCTTC.

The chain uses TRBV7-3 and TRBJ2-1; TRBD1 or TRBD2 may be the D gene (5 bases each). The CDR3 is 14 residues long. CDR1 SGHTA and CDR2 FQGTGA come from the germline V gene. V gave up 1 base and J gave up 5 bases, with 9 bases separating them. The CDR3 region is CASSLKGRHNEQFF. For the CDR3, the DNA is TGTGCCAGCAGCTTAAAGGGGAGACACAATGAGCAGTTCTTC.

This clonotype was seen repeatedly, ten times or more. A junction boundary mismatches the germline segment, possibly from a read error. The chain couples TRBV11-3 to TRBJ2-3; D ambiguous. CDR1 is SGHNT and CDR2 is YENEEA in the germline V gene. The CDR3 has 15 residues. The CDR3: CASCLTRRVADTQYF. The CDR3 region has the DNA TGTGCCAGCTGCTTGACTCGTAGGGTTGCAGATACGCAGTATTTT.

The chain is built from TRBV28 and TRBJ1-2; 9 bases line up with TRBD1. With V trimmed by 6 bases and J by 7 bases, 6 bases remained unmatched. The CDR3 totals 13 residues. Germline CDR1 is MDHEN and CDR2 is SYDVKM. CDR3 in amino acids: CASSTTGGLGYTF. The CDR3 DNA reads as TGTGCCAGCAGCACAACAGGGGGCCTTGGCTACACCTTC.

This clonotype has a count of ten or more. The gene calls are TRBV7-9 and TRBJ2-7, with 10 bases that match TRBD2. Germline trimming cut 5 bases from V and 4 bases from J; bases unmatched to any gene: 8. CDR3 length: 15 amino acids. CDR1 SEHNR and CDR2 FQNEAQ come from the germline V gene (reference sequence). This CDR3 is CASSKQSSGRYEQYF. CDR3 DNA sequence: TGTGCCAGCAGCAAACAGTCTAGCGGGAGATACGAGCAGTACTTC.

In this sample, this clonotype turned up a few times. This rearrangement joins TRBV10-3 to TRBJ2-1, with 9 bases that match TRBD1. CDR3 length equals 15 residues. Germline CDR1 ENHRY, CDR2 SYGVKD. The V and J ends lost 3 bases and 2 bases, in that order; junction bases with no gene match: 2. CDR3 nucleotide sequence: TGTGCCATCAGTGACCGGGACAGGGCCTACAATGAGCAGTTCTTC. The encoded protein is CAISDRDRAYNEQFF.

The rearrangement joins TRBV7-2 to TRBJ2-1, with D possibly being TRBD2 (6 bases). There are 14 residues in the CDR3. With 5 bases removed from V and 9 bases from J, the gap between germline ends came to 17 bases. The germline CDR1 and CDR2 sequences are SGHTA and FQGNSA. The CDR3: CASSAGGPGSEQFF. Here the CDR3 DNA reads TGTGCCAGCAGCGCCGGAGGGCCGGGGAGTGAGCAGTTCTTC. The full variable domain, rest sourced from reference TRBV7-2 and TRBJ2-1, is GAGVSQSPSNKVTEKGKDVELRCDPISGHTALYWYRQSLGQGLEFLIYFQGNSAPDKSGLPSDRFSAERTGGSVSTLTIQRTQQEDSAVYLCASSAGGPGSEQFFGPGTRLTVL.

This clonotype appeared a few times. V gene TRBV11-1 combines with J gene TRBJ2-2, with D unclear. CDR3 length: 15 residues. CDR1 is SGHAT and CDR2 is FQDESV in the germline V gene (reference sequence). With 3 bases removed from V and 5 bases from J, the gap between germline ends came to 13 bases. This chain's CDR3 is CASSFQNAGTGELFF. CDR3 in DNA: TGTGCCAGCAGCTTCCAGAACGCCGGGACCGGGGAGCTGTTTTTT.

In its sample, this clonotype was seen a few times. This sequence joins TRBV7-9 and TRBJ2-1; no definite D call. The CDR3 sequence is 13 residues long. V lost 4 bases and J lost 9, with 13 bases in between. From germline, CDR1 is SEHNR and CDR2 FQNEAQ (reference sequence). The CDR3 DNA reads TGTGCCAGCAGCTACCAAAGGCTAAGTGAGCAGTTCTTC. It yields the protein CASSYQRLSEQFF.

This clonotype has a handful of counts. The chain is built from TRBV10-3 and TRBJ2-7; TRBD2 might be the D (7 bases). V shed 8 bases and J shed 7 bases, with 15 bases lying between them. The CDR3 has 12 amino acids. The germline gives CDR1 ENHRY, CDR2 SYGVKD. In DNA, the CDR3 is TGTGCCATCGGGGGGCGGACTAGTGAGCAGTACTTC. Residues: CAIGGRTSEQYF.

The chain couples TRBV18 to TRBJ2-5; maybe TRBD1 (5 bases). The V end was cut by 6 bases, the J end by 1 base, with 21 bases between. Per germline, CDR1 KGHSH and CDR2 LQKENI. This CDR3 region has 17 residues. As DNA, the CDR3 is TGTGCCAGCTCGTCGGGTGCAGGACAAATAGGCCAAGAGACCCAGTACTTC. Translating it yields CASSSGAGQIGQETQYF.